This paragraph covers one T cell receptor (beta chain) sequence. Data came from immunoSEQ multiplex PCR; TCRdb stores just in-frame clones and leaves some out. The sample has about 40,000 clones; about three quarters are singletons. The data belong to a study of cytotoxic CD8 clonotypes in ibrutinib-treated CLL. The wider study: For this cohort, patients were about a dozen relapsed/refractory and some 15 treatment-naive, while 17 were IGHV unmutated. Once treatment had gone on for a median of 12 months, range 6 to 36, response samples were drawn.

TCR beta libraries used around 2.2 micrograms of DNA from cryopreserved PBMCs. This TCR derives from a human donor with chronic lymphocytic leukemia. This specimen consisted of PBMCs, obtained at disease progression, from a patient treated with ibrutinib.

The CDR3 spells CAWTRDRSARQETQYF. The CDR3, as DNA: TGTGCCTGGACCCGAGACAGGAGTGCTCGCCAAGAGACCCAGTACTTC. V gene TRBV30 combines with J gene TRBJ2-5; D perhaps matches TRBD1 (6 bases). The V and J ends lost 4 bases and 1 base respectively, with 19 bases between them. Germline V gene lookup returns CDR1 GTSNPN and CDR2 SVGIG (reference sequence). This CDR3 has 16 residues.